By frequency in the sample, the clone carrying this TCR beta chain is medium-sized. Its antigen is still unknown. Using immunoSEQ multiplex PCR, the repertoire was profiled, and TCRdb retains in-frame clones only, with some absent. This repertoire shows around 23,000 clones, roughly 79% found once; its top ten account for 3%. Investigators treated the graft tissue so that it released intraepithelial and lamina propria lymphocytes. The sample is drawn from a study of graft-versus-host responses after intestinal transplantation. Background on the study: Recipients were given multivisceral, liver-intestinal, or isolated intestinal transplants. Anti-thymocyte globulin was used for induction in all recipients, who then took tacrolimus and steroids for around 3 years.

The CDR3 spans 17 residues. Per the germline V gene, CDR1 is SGHTA and CDR2 is FQGNSA. Trimming removed 0 bases at V and 1 base at J, with 15 bases between. Whole-study results and caveats: Subjects displaying graft-donor T cell macrochimerism possessed elevated graft-versus-host to host-versus-graft clonal ratios inside allografts.

The TCR was taken from a human patient who received an intestinal transplant, so some T cells may come from the graft donor. The V gene is TRBV7-2, the J gene TRBJ2-5, with D possibly matching TRBD1 (6 bases). The source was ileum tissue, collected 12 days after intestinal transplant. CDR3 DNA: TGTGCCAGCAGCTTAGCGCCAGGGGTGGGGGCCCAAGAGACCCAGTACTTC. This codes for CASSLAPGVGAQETQYF. Full variable domain (outside the CDR3, taken from reference TRBV7-2 and TRBJ2-5): GAGVSQSPSNKVTEKGKDVELRCDPISGHTALYWYRQSLGQGLEFLIYFQGNSAPDKSGLPSDRFSAERTGGSVSTLTIQRTQQEDSAVYLCASSLAPGVGAQETQYFGPGTRLLVL.